The sequence of this TCR beta chain was determined in a study of shared T cell receptors in the human thymus. V lost 5 bases, J lost 3 bases, and 3 bases stayed unmatched. From germline, CDR1 is MGHRA and CDR2 YSYEKL. The CDR3 covers 13 residues. Assay: immunoSEQ multiplex PCR; the TCRdb copy retains only in-frame clones and omits some. The sample records hundreds of thousands of clones, more than 75% being singletons. This sample was shared with a second study, whose subject was human thymus T cells. That study reports: Thymus specimens were resections from corrective heart surgery.

This clonotype was sampled from a boy in the first two years of life with a congenital heart defect. V is TRBV4-1 and J is TRBJ1-1; 7 positions agree with TRBD1. The sequenced sample consisted of thymocytes. CDR3: CASSDRAYTEAFF. The DNA of the CDR3 is TGCGCCAGCAGCGACAGGGCGTACACTGAAGCTTTCTTT.